The next 26 T cell receptor beta chains were all read from a single sample in a study of blood T cell repertoires in COVID-19 (dated by TCRdb to the early 2020s). Library preparation used the immunoSEQ multiplex PCR assay. This immuneACCESS table, as held by TCRdb, lists in-frame sequences with V and J called but not all clones. Of the missing ones, under half trace to an unresolved V gene in checked studies; the others have no known cause. Recorded for this sample are about 160,000 clones; roughly 91% of them occurred a single time. The ten largest clones represent 3.5% to 5% of the sample. What was sequenced was peripheral blood. The receptors come from a woman in her fifties or sixties with acute or convalescent COVID-19.

The CDR3 here is CATSDPRGGKQPQHF. In nucleotides, the CDR3 is TGTGCCACCAGTGATCCCCGTGGGGGGAAGCAGCCCCAGCATTTT. The chain links TRBV24-1 to TRBJ1-5, with a weak D call TRBD1 (5 bases). CDR3 size: 15 residues. Trimming shortened V by 3 bases and J by 7 bases, and 15 bases separated the two germline ends. Germline assignment: CDR1 KGHDR and CDR2 SFDVKD.

The genes are TRBV7-2 and TRBJ2-7, with TRBD2 matching 8 bases. The germline V gene has CDR1 SGHTA and CDR2 FQGNSA. The CDR3 runs 17 residues. J was trimmed by 3 bases and V by 1 base; bases with no gene match: 11. The CDR3 DNA reads TGTGCCAGCAGCTTAGGCCGAGCGGGAGTAGCTCTCTACGAGCAGTACTTC. As protein: CASSLGRAGVALYEQYF.

This sequence joins TRBV5-1 and TRBJ2-3; 8 nucleotides agree with TRBD2. The CDR3 consists of 18 residues. Trimming cost V 6 bases and J 2 bases; bases outside gene matches: 17. Germline assignment: CDR1 SGHRS and CDR2 YFSETQ. The CDR3 is CASTKGTGVAGNTDTQYF. Written as DNA, the CDR3 is TGCGCCAGCACGAAAGGCACCGGGGTAGCGGGAAACACAGATACGCAGTATTTT.

Comment on this clone: One end of the junction is discordant with germline, which a read error may explain. The rearrangement joins TRBV7-7 to TRBJ2-5; D is ambiguous. Germline CDR1 SSHAT, CDR2 FNYEAQ (reference sequence). The CDR3 contains 13 residues. CDR3: CASSSYSQETQYF. CDR3 DNA sequence: TGTGCTAGCAGCTCATACTCCCAAGAGACCCAGTACTTC.

The chain carries TRBV7-9 and TRBJ1-6, with TRBD1 identical over 7 bases. After removal of 2 bases from V and 7 bases from J, the junction contained 2 bases not matched to a gene. Germline V gene sequence: CDR1 SEHNR, CDR2 FQNEAQ (reference sequence). The CDR3 spans 14 residues. CDR3 residues: CASSLTGVNSPLHF. The CDR3, as DNA: TGTGCCAGCAGCTTAACAGGGGTGAATTCACCCCTCCACTTT.

This chain links TRBV21-1 with TRBJ1-4; the D call in the table, TRBD1, was not verified against the DNA. TRBV21-1 is a listed pseudogene. The CDR3 is made up of 16 amino acids. CDR3 region: CASSKKPRGANEKLFF. CDR3 coding DNA: TGTGCCAGCAGCAAAAAACCCAGGGGGGCTAATGAAAAACTGTTTTTT.

The chain combines TRBV7-6 with TRBJ1-6; 8 bases line up with TRBD1. V lost 3 bases, J lost 9 bases, and 7 bases stayed unmatched. CDR1 and CDR2 (germline): SGHVS, FNYEAQ. The CDR3 has 15 amino acids. CDR3 amino acids: CASSLSGQGSSPLHF. The CDR3 nucleotides read TGTGCCAGCAGCTTGTCAGGACAGGGCAGTTCACCCCTCCACTTT. The entire variable domain, with the rest obtained from reference TRBV7-6 and TRBJ1-6, is as follows: GAGVSQSPRYKVTKRGQDVALRCDPISGHVSLYWYRQALGQGPEFLTYFNYEAQQDKSGLPNDRFSAERPEGSISTLTIQRTEQRDSAMYRCASSLSGQGSSPLHFGNGTRLTVT.

V and J are TRBV15 and TRBJ2-5; TRBD2 matches 8 bases. Germline CDR1 is LNHNV and CDR2 is YYDKDF (reference sequence). V lost 3 bases and J lost 1; bases outside the gene matches: 7. The CDR3 is 16 residues long. CDR3 coding DNA: TGTGCCACCAGCAGTTTAGCGGGGCCGACCCAAGAGACCCAGTACTTC. Translating gives CATSSLAGPTQETQYF. Complete variable domain (other parts from reference TRBV15 and TRBJ2-5): DAMVIQNPRYQVTQFGKPVTLSCSQTLNHNVMYWYQQKSSQAPKLLFHYYDKDFNNEADTPDNFQSRRPNTSFCFLDIRSPGLGDTAMYLCATSSLAGPTQETQYFGPGTRLLVL.

The CDR3, as DNA: TGTGCCAGCAGCGTAGCCGGGACAGGGTCAGGTCGCCTCCACTTT. Amino acids: CASSVAGTGSGRLHF. This rearrangement joins TRBV9 to TRBJ1-6, with TRBD1 matching over 9 bases. The germline gives CDR1 SGDLS, CDR2 YYNGEE. With 0 bases clipped from V and 15 bases from J, the junction kept 10 bases outside the gene matches. The CDR3 is 15 amino acids. Together with reference TRBV9 and TRBJ1-6, the CDR3 gives the full variable domain: DSGVTQTPKHLITATGQRVTLRCSPRSGDLSVYWYQQSLDQGLQFLIQYYNGEERAKGNILERFSAQQFPDLHSELNLSSLELGDSALYFCASSVAGTGSGRLHFGNGTRLTVT.

The gene calls are TRBV7-9 and TRBJ1-1; 8 bases match TRBD1. Germline V lookup: CDR1 SEHNR, CDR2 FQNEAQ (reference sequence). The CDR3 runs to 12 residues. V gave up 7 bases and J gave up 7 bases; unmatched junction bases: 5. The CDR3 region has the DNA TGTGCCAGCACCCTGGACAGGGTTGAAGCTTTCTTT. Translation gives CASTLDRVEAFF.

As DNA, the CDR3 is TGTGCCAGCAGCCGACTAGCGGCCCAAGAGACCCAGTACTTC. It yields the protein CASSRLAAQETQYF. V gene TRBV7-9 combines with J gene TRBJ2-5; 9 bases line up with TRBD2. The CDR3 spans 14 residues. V gave up 5 bases and J gave up 1 base; unmatched junction bases: 2. Per germline, CDR1 SEHNR and CDR2 FQNEAQ (reference sequence).

The gene calls are TRBV19 and TRBJ2-2; D gene uncertain. Germline V gene lookup returns CDR1 LNHDA and CDR2 SQIVND (reference sequence). V shed 3 bases and J shed 7 bases, with 3 bases lying between them. This CDR3 has 11 amino acids. Written as DNA, the CDR3 is TGTGCCAGTAGTATGTACGGGGAGCTGTTTTTT. It codes for CASSMYGELFF. Combining the CDR3 with reference TRBV19 and TRBJ2-2 gives the whole variable domain DGGITQSPKYLFRKEGQNVTLSCEQNLNHDAMYWYRQDPGQGLRLIYYSQIVNDFQKGDIAEGYSVSREKKESFPLTVTSAQKNPTAFYLCASSMYGELFFGEGSRLTVL.

The rearrangement joins TRBV5-8 to TRBJ2-3; 10 positions agree with TRBD2. V lost 6 bases and J lost 5; bases outside the gene matches: 9. Germline lookup yields CDR1 SGHTS and CDR2 YDEGEE. This CDR3 contains 15 residues. CDR3 amino acids: CASTQSGGAGDTQYF. CDR3 nucleotides: TGTGCCAGCACTCAAAGCGGGGGGGCCGGAGATACGCAGTATTTT.

This clone was detected only once. This rearrangement joins TRBV4-1 to TRBJ1-2; tentative D call: TRBD1 (5 bases). Trimming shortened V by 0 bases and J by 4 bases, and 9 bases separated the two germline ends. This CDR3 region has 14 residues. Germline-derived CDR1 and CDR2 are MGHRA and YSYEKL. The CDR3 nucleotides read TGCGCCAGCAGCCAAGATAGGGGAACCTATGGCTACACCTTC. This codes for CASSQDRGTYGYTF.

V usage is TRBV10-3 and J usage is TRBJ1-3; 9 positions match TRBD1. Germline CDR1 ENHRY, CDR2 SYGVKD. V lost 5 bases, J lost 3 bases, and 11 bases stayed unmatched. The CDR3 is 17 residues long. CDR3 in amino acids: CAISSPPGQGFGNTIYF. DNA of the CDR3: TGTGCCATCAGTTCGCCTCCGGGACAGGGTTTTGGAAACACCATATATTTT.

The gene calls are TRBV19 and TRBJ1-1, with TRBD1 matching 7 bases. Trimming at V came to 1 base and at J to 1 base, leaving 3 bases not matched to a gene. The CDR3 runs to 15 residues. CDR1 is LNHDA, CDR2 SQIVND, per germline (reference sequence). The CDR3 loop reads CASSIVGGWNTEAFF. CDR3 in DNA: TGTGCCAGTAGTATAGTAGGGGGCTGGAACACTGAAGCTTTCTTT.

The chain employs TRBV3-1 (or the pseudogene TRBV3-2) and TRBJ2-2; D gene uncertain. V was clipped by 5 bases and J by 7 bases, with 8 bases between them. The CDR3 totals 12 residues. CDR1 and CDR2 from the germline V gene are LGHDT and YNNKEL (reference sequence). The CDR3 coding sequence is TGTGCCAGCAGCTTAACCGGCGGGGAGCTGTTTTTT. Encoded protein: CASSLTGGELFF.

This chain connects TRBV28 to TRBJ1-5; D remains ambiguous. Germline assignment: CDR1 MDHEN and CDR2 SYDVKM. The CDR3 consists of 15 residues. The V end was cut by 2 bases, the J end by 1 base, with 9 bases between. This chain's CDR3 is CASSLGSGSNQPQHF. The CDR3, as DNA: TGTGCCAGCAGTTTAGGTTCGGGAAGCAATCAGCCCCAGCATTTT.

CDR3 loop: CAWSVGGGQYEQYF. For the CDR3, the DNA is TGTGCCTGGAGTGTAGGCGGAGGGCAGTACGAGCAGTACTTC. The rearrangement joins TRBV30 to TRBJ2-7; a weak D match, TRBD2 (6 bases). Germline V gene sequence: CDR1 GTSNPN, CDR2 SVGIG (reference sequence). CDR3 length equals 14 residues. The V gene lost 0 bases and the J gene lost 4 bases, with 13 bases spanning the gap.

This clone was seen just once. The rearrangement joins TRBV29-1 to TRBJ2-2; TRBD2 agrees at 10 bases. Germline CDR1 is SQVTM and CDR2 is ANQGSEA. The J segment lost 0 bases and the V segment lost 5 bases, leaving 12 bases of the junction unmatched. This CDR3 spans 18 amino acids. CDR3 sequence (DNA): TGCAGCGTTAGTTTAGCGGGGGGACCCCTCGCGAACACCGGGGAGCTGTTTTTT. Translating it yields CSVSLAGGPLANTGELFF.

The chain links TRBV2 to TRBJ2-3; 7 bases match TRBD2. Trimming at V came to 5 bases and at J to 2 bases, leaving 7 bases not matched to a gene. The CDR3 sequence is 15 residues long. The V gene's germline CDR1 is SNHLY and CDR2 FYNNEI. CDR3 residues: CASSLGLGVTDTQYF. CDR3 nucleotides: TGTGCCAGCAGTTTAGGACTAGGGGTCACAGATACGCAGTATTTT.

The chain recombines TRBV28 with TRBJ1-1; D is perhaps TRBD1 (5 bases). Germline V gives CDR1 MDHEN, CDR2 SYDVKM. The CDR3 is 12 amino acids. Trimming stripped 7 bases from V and 9 bases from J, with 15 bases between. The CDR3 loop reads CASMVDSRKAFF. DNA of the CDR3: TGTGCCAGCATGGTTGACAGTAGGAAAGCTTTCTTT.

This clone was seen a single time. The V and J genes are TRBV13 and TRBJ1-1, with TRBD1 as a possible D gene (5 bases). Germline CDR1 and CDR2: PRHDT and FYEKMQ (reference sequence). V lost 9 bases, J lost 2 bases, and 13 bases lay in between. CDR3 length: 13 residues. CDR3 loop: CASSTGGNTEAFF. The CDR3 region has the DNA TGTGCCAGTTCTACCGGGGGAAACACTGAAGCTTTCTTT.

The chain couples TRBV27 to TRBJ1-1; weak D call: TRBD1 (6 bases). This CDR3 region has 14 residues. CDR1 is MNHEY, CDR2 SMNVEV, per germline (reference sequence). V lost 3 bases, J lost 5 bases, and 13 bases lay in between. CDR3 loop: CASSFQGRGTEAFF. The CDR3 region has the DNA TGTGCCAGCAGTTTTCAGGGAAGGGGGACTGAAGCTTTCTTT.

This chain connects TRBV6-5 to TRBJ1-3, with TRBD1 as a possible D gene (5 bases). The CDR3 is 14 amino acids. In germline, CDR1 is MNHEY, CDR2 SVGAGI. Trimming took off 4 bases at V and 3 bases at J, with 10 bases between the two ends. Here the CDR3 reads CASSLQDGGNTIYF. In DNA, the CDR3 is TGTGCCAGCAGTTTACAGGATGGTGGAAACACCATATATTTT.

The rearrangement uses TRBV11-2 and TRBJ2-1; 13 nucleotides match TRBD2. J gave up 4 bases and V 6 bases, and 3 bases lay outside the gene matches. The CDR3 length is 15 residues. Germline CDR1 SGHAT, CDR2 FQNNGV. The DNA of the CDR3 is TGTGCCAGCAGAGGACTAGCGGGGGCGTACAATGAGCAGTTCTTC. Protein sequence: CASRGLAGAYNEQFF.